Each of the 29 T cell receptor beta chains below was sequenced from the same sample in a study of blood T cell repertoires in COVID-19. Method: immunoSEQ multiplex PCR; TCRdb's copy keeps in-frame clones and lacks some. The table has roughly 390,000 clones, 85% seen once. Material for sequencing was peripheral blood. These receptors were taken from a woman aged 18-29 years with acute or convalescent COVID-19.

The chain links TRBV19 to TRBJ2-3, with D perhaps TRBD1 (6 bases). This CDR3 has 18 amino acids. From germline, CDR1 is LNHDA and CDR2 SQIVND (reference sequence). V shed 0 bases and J shed 3 bases, with 19 bases lying between them. In DNA, the CDR3 is TGTGCCAGTAGTATAGACCCTCGGGACAAGGGAACGACAGATACGCAGTATTTT. Translation gives CASSIDPRDKGTTDTQYF.

The rearrangement links TRBV11-1 to TRBJ1-6; D is unclear. Per the germline V gene, CDR1 is SGHAT and CDR2 is FQDESV (reference sequence). The V and J ends lost 2 bases and 1 base respectively, with 6 bases between them. The CDR3 sequence is 15 residues long. CDR3 amino acids: CASSLRLSYNSPLHF. The CDR3 DNA reads TGTGCCAGCAGCTTACGGTTATCCTATAATTCACCCCTCCACTTT.

The chain carries TRBV21-1 and TRBJ1-1; the table's D call TRBD1 went unverified against the DNA. TRBV21-1 is an annotated pseudogene. CDR3 length: 14 residues. This CDR3 reads CASTNRGECTEAFF. CDR3 coding DNA: TGTGCCAGCACCAACAGGGGTGAATGCACTGAAGCTTTCTTT.

J is TRBJ1-2 and V is TRBV9; no reliable D call. Germline loops: CDR1 SGDLS, CDR2 YYNGEE. Trimming pared 4 bases from V and 5 bases from J, leaving 12 bases between. The CDR3 sequence is 13 residues long. CDR3 DNA sequence: TGTGCCAGCAGCACGTATGAGGGATATGGCTACACCTTC. Amino acids: CASSTYEGYGYTF.

V gene TRBV9 combines with J gene TRBJ2-5, with a possible D match to TRBD2 (6 bases). This CDR3 spans 14 amino acids. CDR1 and CDR2 from the germline V gene are SGDLS and YYNGEE. Trimming shortened V by 0 bases and J by 3 bases, and 9 bases separated the two germline ends. The CDR3 loop reads CASSVGGVEETQYF. CDR3 coding DNA: TGTGCCAGCAGCGTAGGCGGGGTTGAAGAGACCCAGTACTTC.

The CDR3 sequence: CASSLAAGARRETQYF. The CDR3 bases are TGTGCCAGCAGCTTAGCGGCGGGGGCGAGGAGAGAGACCCAGTACTTC. The V and J genes are TRBV7-9 and TRBJ2-5; TRBD2 is a possible D gene (7 bases). The V end was cut by 0 bases, the J end by 4 bases, with 15 bases between. Germline loops: CDR1 SEHNR, CDR2 FQNEAQ (reference sequence). This CDR3 has 16 amino acids.

In the case of this clone: Other nucleotide sequences in the sample specify the same CDR3. The chain uses TRBV19 and TRBJ1-2, with D uncertain. The CDR3 length is 14 residues. The germline V and J ends were trimmed by 0 bases and 4 bases, with 9 bases remaining between them. Per germline, CDR1 LNHDA and CDR2 SQIVND (reference sequence). As DNA, the CDR3 is TGTGCCAGTAGTATAGATCGGGGTGGCTATGGCTACACCTTC. Translation: CASSIDRGGYGYTF.

This clone came up a few times. The J gene is TRBJ1-3, the V gene TRBV18; 9 nucleotides agree with TRBD1. The CDR3 runs to 15 residues. Germline assignment: CDR1 KGHSH and CDR2 LQKENI. J gave up 1 base and V 4 bases, and 2 bases lay outside the gene matches. The CDR3 sequence: CASSRQGDSGNTIYF. CDR3 sequence (DNA): TGTGCCAGCTCACGACAGGGGGATTCTGGAAACACCATATATTTT.

This clone has more than one count but fewer than ten. This chain joins TRBV3-1 (or the pseudogene TRBV3-2) and TRBJ2-1; D call uncertain. Between the trimmed V and J ends, which lost 5 bases and 12 bases, there was a span of 17 bases. The CDR3 runs 13 residues. Germline V gene sequence: CDR1 LGHDT, CDR2 YNNKEL (reference sequence). The CDR3 region has the DNA TGTGCCAGCAGCGGAGAGGTGGTTAGTCGGCAGTTCTTC. Translating gives CASSGEVVSRQFF.

V usage is TRBV5-5 and J usage is TRBJ1-6, with D tentatively TRBD1 (6 bases). CDR1 and CDR2 from the germline V gene are SGHKS and YYEKEE (reference sequence). V was trimmed by 1 base and J by 5 bases, leaving 10 bases between them. The CDR3 covers 15 residues. DNA for the CDR3: TGTGCCAGCAGCTTGATTTGGACAGATAATTCACCCCTCCACTTT. Protein sequence: CASSLIWTDNSPLHF.

The J gene is TRBJ1-5, the V gene TRBV24-1; the D gene is possibly TRBD1 (5 bases). This CDR3 spans 15 amino acids. V was shortened by 5 bases and J by 4 bases, with 14 bases between the two germline ends. From germline, CDR1 is KGHDR and CDR2 SFDVKD. The CDR3 protein is CATSGTDSQNQPQHF. The CDR3 DNA reads as TGTGCCACCAGTGGGACCGACAGCCAGAATCAGCCCCAGCATTTT.

The J gene is TRBJ1-2, the V gene TRBV30, with 8 bases identical to TRBD1. The CDR3 runs 13 residues. Per germline, CDR1 GTSNPN and CDR2 SVGIG (reference sequence). Trimming removed 3 bases from V and 8 bases from J; junction bases left unmatched: 8. CDR3 amino acids: CAWRKQGAGGYTF. In DNA, the CDR3 is TGTGCCTGGAGAAAGCAGGGGGCGGGCGGCTACACCTTC.

The V gene is TRBV18, the J gene TRBJ1-1, with unresolved D. The CDR3 has 17 amino acids. The V end lost 1 base, the J end lost 2 bases, and 17 bases lay between the germline ends. Germline lookup yields CDR1 KGHSH and CDR2 LQKENI. The CDR3 protein is CASSPLPAAGPNTEAFF. CDR3 sequence (DNA): TGTGCCAGCTCACCACTTCCAGCCGCAGGCCCTAACACTGAAGCTTTCTTT.

On this clone itself: A read error may account for a junction end that differs from germline. The chain carries TRBV24-1 and TRBJ2-1; TRBD2 matches at 9 bases. The CDR3 consists of 14 residues. The germline gives CDR1 KGHDR, CDR2 SFDVKD. The CDR3 region has the DNA TGTGCCACCTCAGACGCGGGGGGGGAGGTCGAGCGGTTCTTC. Amino acid sequence: CATSDAGGEVERFF.

The chain is built from TRBV10-1 and TRBJ1-6, with D possibly TRBD1 on 5 matching bases. CDR1 and CDR2 from the germline V gene are WNHNN and SYGVQD (reference sequence). V lost 0 bases and J lost 7, with 7 bases in between. The CDR3 is 14 residues long. CDR3 bases: TGCGCCAGCAGTGAGTCTAAGGGGAATTCACCCCTCCACTTT. This encodes CASSESKGNSPLHF.

This clone occurred a few times. The chain carries TRBV2 and TRBJ1-2, with D perhaps matching TRBD1 (5 bases). Germline values: CDR1 SNHLY, CDR2 FYNNEI. The CDR3 contains 15 residues. Trimming removed 4 bases at V and 8 bases at J, with 20 bases between. CDR3 in amino acids: CASSAVVGAVQGYTF. CDR3 nucleotide sequence: TGTGCCAGCAGTGCCGTGGTAGGGGCCGTCCAGGGCTACACCTTC.

The chain employs TRBV6-5 and TRBJ2-7; D is possibly TRBD1 (6 bases). The germline V gene encodes CDR1 MNHEY and CDR2 SVGAGI. V lost 6 bases and J 5 bases, leaving 11 bases between the germline ends. The CDR3 is 12 residues long. For the CDR3, the DNA is TGTGCCAGCAGGGAGACAGGTGACGAGCAGTACTTC. Encoded protein: CASRETGDEQYF.

This rearrangement joins TRBV24-1 to TRBJ1-1; 7 bases line up with TRBD1. The CDR3 is 11 amino acids. The germline CDR1 and CDR2 sequences are KGHDR and SFDVKD. V was clipped by 7 bases and J by 9 bases; unmatched bases: 4. CDR3 in DNA: TGTGCCACCAGCACAGGGGTTCAAGCTTTCTTT. It is translated as CATSTGVQAFF.

The chain couples TRBV28 to TRBJ2-7; 9 positions match TRBD1. Unmatched junction bases numbered 8, after V lost 6 bases and J lost 5 bases. Germline assignment: CDR1 MDHEN and CDR2 SYDVKM. The CDR3 covers 14 residues. As DNA, the CDR3 is TGTGCCAGCAGGGCCGGGACAGGGTTCGACGAGCAGTACTTC. It is translated as CASRAGTGFDEQYF.

The J gene is TRBJ2-1, the V gene TRBV11-2, with 11 nucleotides matching TRBD2. Losses at the gene ends were 0 bases for V and 8 bases for J; bases not matched to a gene: 3. This CDR3 has 15 residues. Germline V CDR1 and CDR2: SGHAT, FQNNGV. This CDR3 is CASSLDSGRGYEQFF. The DNA for the CDR3 is TGTGCCAGCAGCTTAGATAGCGGGAGGGGATATGAGCAGTTCTTC.

This chain joins TRBV10-3 and TRBJ1-2; tentative D call: TRBD1 (6 bases). Per the germline V gene, CDR1 is ENHRY and CDR2 is SYGVKD. The CDR3 contains 16 residues. Trimming cost V 2 bases and J 5 bases, with 18 bases left between them. The CDR3 DNA is TGTGCCATCAGTGAGGGACCCAAACAGGGTTGGTATGGCTACACCTTC. Protein product: CAISEGPKQGWYGYTF.

The CDR3 region has the DNA TGCGCCAGCAGCTTGTACGGCGGGAGGGGTGAGACCCAGTACTTC. Translation gives CASSLYGGRGETQYF. This chain connects TRBV5-1 to TRBJ2-5, with 9 bases lining up with TRBD2. Germline CDR1 and CDR2: SGHRS and YFSETQ. This CDR3 contains 15 residues. V gave up 1 base and J gave up 5 bases; unmatched junction bases: 6.

The chain is built from TRBV5-5 and TRBJ2-7; 9 bases fit TRBD1. V trimming: 4 bases; J trimming: 5 bases; junction bases outside the gene matches: 7. CDR1 is SGHKS, CDR2 YYEKEE, per germline (reference sequence). The CDR3 is 14 residues long. CDR3: CASSRGTGFDEQYF. CDR3 coding DNA: TGTGCCAGCAGCCGGGGGACAGGGTTCGACGAGCAGTACTTC.

V usage is TRBV5-1 and J usage is TRBJ2-7; D is perhaps TRBD1 (6 bases). Deletions cut 4 bases from V and 4 bases from J, with 15 bases between. Germline-derived CDR1 and CDR2 are SGHRS and YFSETQ. This CDR3 has 14 amino acids. The CDR3 nucleotides are TGCGCCAGCAGCCGACAGGAAGGTTCGTACGAGCAGTACTTC. Amino acids: CASSRQEGSYEQYF.

The chain has TRBV15 and TRBJ1-1, with 9 bases matching TRBD1. The V gene's germline CDR1 is LNHNV and CDR2 YYDKDF (reference sequence). CDR3 length equals 15 residues. V was clipped by 2 bases and J by 6 bases; unmatched bases: 7. The CDR3 protein is CATSRPTGGKAEAFF. In DNA form, the CDR3 reads TGTGCCACCAGCAGACCGACAGGGGGTAAGGCTGAAGCTTTCTTT.

This clone was recorded at least ten times. J is TRBJ2-5 and V is TRBV7-9, with TRBD1 identical over 10 bases. The junction had 6 bases not matched to a gene; V was cut back by 3 bases and J by 5 bases. CDR1 is SEHNR and CDR2 is FQNEAQ in the germline V gene (reference sequence). This CDR3 region has 15 residues. The CDR3 region is CASSLGTGDVETQYF. The CDR3 DNA is TGTGCCAGCAGCTTGGGGACAGGGGATGTGGAGACCCAGTACTTC. Full variable domain (rest looked up from reference TRBV7-9 and TRBJ2-5): DTGVSQNPRHKITKRGQNVTFRCDPISEHNRLYWYRQTLGQGPEFLTYFQNEAQLEKSRLLSDRFSAERPKGSFSTLEIQRTEQGDSAMYLCASSLGTGDVETQYFGPGTRLLVL.

The chain uses TRBV9 and TRBJ1-6; D unclear. The CDR3 extends over 11 amino acids. V was trimmed by 3 bases and J by 7 bases, leaving 2 bases between them. The V gene's germline CDR1 is SGDLS and CDR2 YYNGEE. CDR3 protein: CASSANSPLHF. CDR3 sequence (DNA): TGTGCCAGCAGCGCGAATTCACCCCTCCACTTT.

The gene calls are TRBV3-1 (or the pseudogene TRBV3-2) and TRBJ1-1; D is possibly TRBD1 (5 bases). The CDR3 consists of 16 residues. Trimming removed 6 bases at V and 6 bases at J, with 23 bases between. Per the germline V gene, CDR1 is LGHDT and CDR2 is YNNKEL (reference sequence). The CDR3 spells CASSVGGFSLFPEAFF. The CDR3 nucleotides are TGTGCCAGCAGTGTCGGGGGTTTTTCGTTATTTCCTGAAGCTTTCTTT.

V is TRBV7-3 and J is TRBJ2-1; a weak D match, TRBD2 (5 bases). The CDR3 has 15 amino acids. Germline assignment: CDR1 SGHTA and CDR2 FQGTGA. V shed 2 bases and J shed 4 bases, with 12 bases lying between them. In nucleotides, the CDR3 is TGTGCCAGCAGCTTATACGGCAGGAGGTACAATGAGCAGTTCTTC. Its translation is CASSLYGRRYNEQFF. The full variable domain, rest sourced from reference TRBV7-3 and TRBJ2-1, is GAGVSQTPSNKVTEKGKYVELRCDPISGHTALYWYRQSLGQGPEFLIYFQGTGAADDSGLPNDRFFAVRPEGSVSTLKIQRTERGDSAVYLCASSLYGRRYNEQFFGPGTRLTVL.